This T cell receptor beta chain comes out of a study of shared clonotypes between healthy human individuals. This CDR3 is built from 14 residues. Trimming removed 6 bases from V and 7 bases from J, with 19 bases in between. Germline assignment: CDR1 SGHNT and CDR2 YYREEE (reference sequence). Ten or more counts support this clone. Libraries were prepared by immunoSEQ multiplex PCR; TCRdb keeps only in-frame clonotypes and omits some of them. The sample gives about 1 million clones, 70% to 80% of which show up once; around 1.5% is in the top ten. The sequencing sample was made of memory CD4+ T cells sorted from blood. Stated subset: CD45RA-negative fraction. The sequence came from a man aged 18 to 30 in good health. The V gene is TRBV5-4, the J gene TRBJ1-1; tentatively, D is TRBD1 (5 bases). The CDR3 reads CASTPDRGRFEAFF. CDR3 bases: TGTGCCAGCACCCCCGACCGGGGGAGGTTTGAAGCTTTCTTT.